These 17 T cell receptor beta chains were sequenced from one sample in a study of cytomegalovirus exposure and HLA in healthy donors. Sequenced by immunoSEQ multiplex PCR; TCRdb stores in-frame clones only, minus some. The profile covers about 240,000 clones, with about 90% appearing a single time and 0.95% to 1.5% taken by the ten largest. The specimen was PBMCs. The origin of the receptors is a woman in her twenties or thirties in good health and CMV-seropositive.

The genes are TRBV14 and TRBJ2-5; D gene ambiguous. V shed 6 bases and J shed 4 bases, with 9 bases lying between them. The length of the CDR3 is 12 residues. Germline assignment: CDR1 SGHDN and CDR2 FVKESK. This chain's CDR3 is CASSSKAETQYF. The CDR3 DNA sequence: TGTGCCAGCAGTAGCAAGGCAGAGACCCAGTACTTC.

The chain has TRBV29-1 and TRBJ1-2; no firm D call. Germline CDR1 is SQVTM and CDR2 is ANQGSEA. This CDR3 region has 13 residues. V dropped 7 bases and J dropped 4 bases, with 16 bases sitting between them. In DNA, the CDR3 is TGCAGCGCCGTGGCAGGTCCTTTCTATGGCTACACCTTC. Translated, it gives CSAVAGPFYGYTF.

This rearrangement joins TRBV4-1 to TRBJ2-7, with 8 bases identical to TRBD2. The V and J ends lost 1 base and 6 bases, in that order; junction bases with no gene match: 8. The CDR3 extends over 15 amino acids. Germline loops: CDR1 MGHRA, CDR2 YSYEKL. The CDR3 here is CASSQAAGEVIEQYF. The CDR3 nucleotides are TGCGCCAGCAGCCAAGCAGCGGGAGAGGTCATCGAGCAGTACTTC.

This chain joins TRBV9 and TRBJ2-1, with D unresolved. Trimming removed 0 bases at V and 8 bases at J, with 3 bases between. CDR1 and CDR2 (germline): SGDLS, YYNGEE. This CDR3 comprises 11 residues. Here the CDR3 DNA reads TGTGCCAGCAGCGTAGGCGATGAGCAGTTCTTC. Protein sequence: CASSVGDEQFF.

The J gene is TRBJ1-1, the V gene TRBV6-1, with D unclear. Germline V gene sequence: CDR1 MNHNS, CDR2 SASEGT. The CDR3 runs 14 residues. The V end lost 0 bases, the J end lost 0 bases, and 5 bases lay between the germline ends. In DNA form, the CDR3 reads TGTGCCAGCAGTGAAGCACATATGAACACTGAAGCTTTCTTT. Protein product: CASSEAHMNTEAFF.

The V call is TRBV11-2, the J call TRBJ2-1; 9 bases align to TRBD2. Germline CDR1 SGHAT, CDR2 FQNNGV. The V segment lost 5 bases and the J segment 9 bases; nucleotides outside the gene matches: 17. This CDR3 spans 17 amino acids. The CDR3: CASSPIRRAGGEVEQFF. The DNA for the CDR3 is TGTGCCAGCAGCCCAATCCGGCGGGCGGGAGGGGAGGTTGAGCAGTTCTTC.

The gene calls are TRBV5-6 and TRBJ1-2, with D unresolved. Germline V CDR1 and CDR2: SGHDT, YYEEEE. The V end was cut by 0 bases, the J end by 5 bases, with 8 bases between. The CDR3 contains 13 residues. The CDR3 DNA reads as TGTGCCAGCAGCTTGGGGGAGCGATATGGCTACACCTTC. Residues: CASSLGERYGYTF.

This clone was observed a few times. The chain is built from TRBV27 and TRBJ2-7, with TRBD2 identical over 9 bases. Germline V lookup: CDR1 MNHEY, CDR2 SMNVEV (reference sequence). V trimming: 8 bases; J trimming: 1 base; junction bases outside the gene matches: 6. The CDR3 length is 14 residues. The CDR3 DNA reads as TGTGCCAGCGGAAGACTAGCGGCTTCCTACGAGCAGTACTTC. This sequence encodes CASGRLAASYEQYF.

The chain carries TRBV18 and TRBJ2-1; 8 bases align to TRBD1. The CDR3 is 16 residues long. J gave up 5 bases and V 6 bases, and 12 bases lay outside the gene matches. Germline loops: CDR1 KGHSH, CDR2 LQKENI. The CDR3 sequence: CASSLGPGTGNNEQFF. CDR3 DNA sequence: TGTGCCAGCTCCCTTGGCCCCGGGACAGGTAACAATGAGCAGTTCTTC.

The chain uses TRBV27 and TRBJ1-1; D is ambiguous. V shed 6 bases and J shed 0 bases, with 8 bases lying between them. This CDR3 is 13 amino acids long. The V gene's germline CDR1 is MNHEY and CDR2 SMNVEV (reference sequence). Written as DNA, the CDR3 is TGTGCCAGCAGAACTACTTTGAACACTGAAGCTTTCTTT. This gives the protein CASRTTLNTEAFF.

The chain uses TRBV15 and TRBJ1-1, with D perhaps matching TRBD1 (5 bases). V dropped 1 base and J dropped 6 bases, with 21 bases sitting between them. The V gene's germline CDR1 is LNHNV and CDR2 YYDKDF (reference sequence). The CDR3 has 17 residues. Here the CDR3 DNA reads TGTGCCACCAGCAGAGCGGCAGGCCCGACGGGGGTCTCTGAAGCTTTCTTT. It translates to CATSRAAGPTGVSEAFF. Full variable domain (remainder filled in from reference TRBV15 and TRBJ1-1): DAMVIQNPRYQVTQFGKPVTLSCSQTLNHNVMYWYQQKSSQAPKLLFHYYDKDFNNEADTPDNFQSRRPNTSFCFLDIRSPGLGDTAMYLCATSRAAGPTGVSEAFFGQGTRLTVV.

The V and J genes are TRBV5-1 and TRBJ2-7; possible D gene TRBD2, 6 bases. This CDR3 spans 15 amino acids. With 3 bases removed from V and 2 bases from J, the gap between germline ends came to 15 bases. In germline, CDR1 is SGHRS, CDR2 YFSETQ. CDR3 protein: CASSYAIAAPYEQYF. The CDR3 DNA follows: TGCGCCAGCAGCTATGCGATAGCGGCTCCCTACGAGCAGTACTTC.

V and J are TRBV4-1 and TRBJ2-1, with TRBD2 matching 7 bases. CDR1 is MGHRA, CDR2 YSYEKL, per germline. With 4 bases clipped from V and 4 bases from J, the junction kept 19 bases outside the gene matches. The CDR3 is 19 residues long. This chain's CDR3 is CASSPREASGGGSYNEQFF. As DNA, the CDR3 is TGCGCCAGCAGCCCCCGGGAGGCTAGCGGCGGAGGGTCGTACAATGAGCAGTTCTTC.

The chain recombines TRBV19 with TRBJ2-7; 8 nucleotides line up with TRBD2. CDR1 and CDR2 (germline): LNHDA, SQIVND (reference sequence). Trimming took 0 bases from V and 6 from J; bases not matched to a gene: 7. The CDR3 has 15 residues. CDR3 DNA: TGTGCCAGTAGTATAGATCCGGGACTAGTGGGCGAGCAGTACTTC. It encodes CASSIDPGLVGEQYF.

The chain joins TRBV4-1 to TRBJ1-3; a weak D match, TRBD1 (5 bases). Germline CDR1 is MGHRA and CDR2 is YSYEKL. The length of the CDR3 is 13 residues. The germline V and J ends were trimmed by 4 bases and 8 bases, with 12 bases remaining between them. CDR3 region: CASSRMGPDTIYF. Written as DNA, the CDR3 is TGCGCCAGCAGCCGAATGGGGCCAGACACCATATATTTT.

The rearrangement links TRBV27 to TRBJ2-1, with D possibly matching TRBD1 (5 bases). The CDR3 has 15 amino acids. Trimming removed 2 bases from V and 0 bases from J, with 8 bases in between. Germline lookup yields CDR1 MNHEY and CDR2 SMNVEV (reference sequence). The CDR3 sequence: CASSLRGHSYNEQFF. CDR3 sequence (DNA): TGTGCCAGCAGTTTACGAGGACACTCCTACAATGAGCAGTTCTTC.

The chain has TRBV27 and TRBJ2-7; the D gene is possibly TRBD2 (6 bases). The V gene lost 5 bases and the J gene lost 2 bases, with 13 bases spanning the gap. In germline, CDR1 is MNHEY, CDR2 SMNVEV (reference sequence). The CDR3 is 14 amino acids. The CDR3 sequence: CASSQDWGAYEQYF. CDR3 DNA sequence: TGTGCCAGCAGTCAGGACTGGGGGGCCTACGAGCAGTACTTC.